This T cell receptor (beta chain) was recorded in a study of T cell repertoires in cytomegalovirus infection. Overall study results and limits: HLA-C-restricted CMV clonotypes gave the most frequent clonotype in two of eight donors.

Via MiXCR, TCRdb re-called the reads, giving one row per CDR3 protein. The table has about 230,000 distinct CDR3 sequences, roughly 20% seen once. For this clonotype: Its cognate antigen is unknown.

The CDR3 is made up of 15 amino acids. CDR1 is MNHEY and CDR2 is SMNVEV in the germline V gene (reference sequence). V lost 0 bases and J 0 bases, leaving 7 bases between the germline ends. The specimen sequenced was CD8+ T cells from PBMCs. The rearrangement joins TRBV27 to TRBJ2-3; D unclear. This sequence was found in a human donor in good health (CMV status not recorded). Some clones in this sample may be carry-over from other donors' samples. DNA of the CDR3: TGTGCCAGCAGTTTATCGCTACAGAGCACAGATACGCAGTATTTT. Its translation: CASSLSLQSTDTQYF.